The 15 T cell receptor beta chains below all came from one sample that was sequenced in a study of cytomegalovirus exposure and HLA in healthy donors. The PCR used 60 Vbeta and 13 Jbeta primers. Repertoires were generated with immunoSEQ multiplex PCR, while TCRdb's copy carries only in-frame clones and drops some. The sample has more than 100,000 clones, about 78% seen once; the top ten hold just under 8.5%. Sequencing was performed on PBMCs. The receptors derive from a woman aged 35 to 49 in good health and CMV-seropositive.

The CDR3 region is CARDTSGAKNIQYF. The CDR3 DNA follows: TGTGCCAGAGACACTTCGGGGGCCAAAAACATTCAGTACTTC. The chain carries TRBV2 and TRBJ2-4, with D possibly TRBD2 on 5 matching bases. The CDR3 loop spans 14 amino acids. Germline CDR1 reads SNHLY; CDR2 reads FYNNEI. V lost 9 bases and J lost 1, with 13 bases in between. Combining the CDR3 with reference TRBV2 and TRBJ2-4 gives the whole variable domain EPEVTQTPSHQVTQMGQEVILRCVPISNHLYFYWYRQILGQKVEFLVSFYNNEISEKSEIFDDQFSVERPDGSNFTLKIRSTKLEDSAMYFCARDTSGAKNIQYFGAGTRLSVL.

The rearrangement uses TRBV7-2 and TRBJ2-5; tentative D call: TRBD2 (7 bases). From germline, CDR1 is SGHTA and CDR2 FQGNSA. The CDR3 is 16 residues long. Trimming stripped 3 bases from V and 3 bases from J, with 17 bases between. CDR3 DNA: TGTGCCAGCAGCTTGGGAGGGGGGCCGGGGGAAGAGACCCAGTACTTC. Translation gives CASSLGGGPGEETQYF. Variable domain in full (rest from reference TRBV7-2 and TRBJ2-5): GAGVSQSPSNKVTEKGKDVELRCDPISGHTALYWYRQSLGQGLEFLIYFQGNSAPDKSGLPSDRFSAERTGGSVSTLTIQRTQQEDSAVYLCASSLGGGPGEETQYFGPGTRLLVL.

The rearrangement joins TRBV5-4 to TRBJ1-3; TRBD1 aligns across 7 bases. J lost 4 bases, V lost 4 bases, and 8 bases had no gene match. CDR3 size: 15 residues. Germline V gene lookup returns CDR1 SGHNT and CDR2 YYREEE (reference sequence). In DNA form, the CDR3 reads TGTGCCAGCAGCGCCCGGGACAGTGGCGGAAACACCATATATTTT. This sequence encodes CASSARDSGGNTIYF.

The rearrangement joins TRBV6-5 to TRBJ2-1, with D possibly TRBD1 on 6 matching bases. This CDR3 spans 14 amino acids. Trimming shortened V by 2 bases and J by 6 bases, and 11 bases separated the two germline ends. Germline CDR1 MNHEY, CDR2 SVGAGI. The CDR3 bases are TGTGCCAGCAGTTACAGGGGGATGGGCAATGAGCAGTTCTTC. It translates to CASSYRGMGNEQFF.

This clone was counted only a few times. V is TRBV2 and J is TRBJ2-7, with D unclear. The CDR3 is 13 residues long. V lost 11 bases and J 0 bases, leaving 14 bases between the germline ends. Germline CDR1 SNHLY, CDR2 FYNNEI. The chain's CDR3 is CALLQRSSYEQYF. Here the CDR3 DNA reads TGTGCCCTCCTACAGAGAAGCTCCTACGAGCAGTACTTC.

This clone was observed a few times. The V call is TRBV5-1, the J call TRBJ1-3; possible D gene TRBD1, 6 bases. The CDR3 is 16 amino acids. CDR1 is SGHRS and CDR2 is YFSETQ in the germline V gene. V lost 4 bases to trimming and J lost 0 bases, with 14 bases between them. For the CDR3, the DNA is TGCGCCAGCAGCCCGGAGACAGGCTACTCTGGAAACACCATATATTTT. This sequence encodes CASSPETGYSGNTIYF.

The CDR3 sequence: CASSRSISGANVLTF. Here the CDR3 DNA reads TGCGCCAGCAGCCGCAGTATCTCTGGGGCCAACGTCCTGACTTTC. The chain uses TRBV4-1 and TRBJ2-6, with D uncertain. Looked up from germline, CDR1 is MGHRA and CDR2 is YSYEKL. The CDR3 runs to 15 residues. V was clipped by 4 bases and J by 0 bases, with 7 bases between them.

The V gene is TRBV2, the J gene TRBJ2-2; TRBD2 might be the D (7 bases). The CDR3 is 14 residues long. Germline loops: CDR1 SNHLY, CDR2 FYNNEI. V lost 7 bases and J 7 bases, leaving 16 bases between the germline ends. The CDR3 sequence is CASTDRGGGGELFF. In nucleotides, the CDR3 is TGTGCCAGCACCGACCGAGGGGGGGGCGGGGAGCTGTTTTTT.

V is TRBV6-1 and J is TRBJ2-7; TRBD1 might be the D (5 bases). The CDR3 length is 17 residues. The V gene's germline CDR1 is MNHNS and CDR2 SASEGT. With 2 bases removed from V and 5 bases from J, the gap between germline ends came to 22 bases. Here the CDR3 reads CASSEWVSSGMIDEQYF. CDR3 DNA: TGTGCCAGCAGTGAATGGGTCTCGTCAGGGATGATCGACGAGCAGTACTTC.

V usage is TRBV6-6 and J usage is TRBJ2-5; no definite D call. Deletions cut 0 bases from V and 4 bases from J, with 3 bases between. Germline assignment: CDR1 MNHNY and CDR2 SVGAGI (reference sequence). This CDR3 has 12 residues. The CDR3 protein is CASSYSRETQYF. Written as DNA, the CDR3 is TGTGCCAGCAGTTACTCGAGAGAGACCCAGTACTTC.

This clone has just a few counts. V is TRBV12-5 and J is TRBJ1-4; D unresolved. Looked up from germline, CDR1 is LGHNT and CDR2 is FRNRAP. Trimming pared 6 bases from V and 1 base from J, leaving 9 bases between. This CDR3 is built from 14 residues. The DNA of the CDR3 is TGTGCTAGTGGGTCAGGTCGAACTAATGAAAAACTGTTTTTT. Its protein is CASGSGRTNEKLFF.

The chain recombines TRBV7-3 with TRBJ1-1, with D tentatively TRBD1 (6 bases). V dropped 4 bases and J dropped 7 bases, with 13 bases sitting between them. Germline V gives CDR1 SGHTA, CDR2 FQGTGA. There are 13 residues in the CDR3. In DNA form, the CDR3 reads TGTGCCAGCAGCTCAAACCAAGGGGGTGAAGCTTTCTTT. The encoded protein is CASSSNQGGEAFF.

This clone is categorized as medium-sized. The chain couples TRBV6-5 to TRBJ1-1; 7 bases are a match to TRBD1. Germline CDR1 MNHEY, CDR2 SVGAGI. Trimming took 2 bases from V and 7 from J; bases not matched to a gene: 4. The CDR3 extends over 13 amino acids. The CDR3 reads CASSYTTGLEAFF. CDR3 nucleotide sequence: TGTGCCAGCAGTTACACGACAGGGCTTGAAGCTTTCTTT.

This clone was observed a single time. This chain joins TRBV4-3 and TRBJ2-3; D gene ambiguous. CDR3 length: 13 amino acids. V lost 0 bases and J lost 4, with 5 bases in between. Germline loops: CDR1 LGHNA, CDR2 YSLEER. The CDR3 here is CASSQDQADTQYF. The CDR3 coding sequence is TGCGCCAGCAGCCAAGATCAGGCAGATACGCAGTATTTT.

This rearrangement joins TRBV9 to TRBJ2-2; 8 bases map to TRBD2. CDR3 length: 13 amino acids. The J segment lost 6 bases and the V segment lost 4 bases, leaving 2 bases of the junction unmatched. Looked up from germline, CDR1 is SGDLS and CDR2 is YYNGEE. CDR3 bases: TGTGCCAGCAGCTATAGCGGGGCCGGGGAGCTGTTTTTT. As protein: CASSYSGAGELFF.